Given below is one T cell receptor (beta chain) in context. Its antigen is still unknown. Germline V gene lookup returns CDR1 MDHEN and CDR2 SYDVKM. This CDR3 is built from 17 residues. Trimming took off 6 bases at V and 0 bases at J, with 18 bases between the two ends. The data originate from a study of CD8 T cells in ankylosing spondylitis. Findings of the study overall: Characteristic of ankylosing spondylitis blood, it appeared, was a TCR beta motif comprising eight highly homologous variants.

Using quantitative 5'-RACE with molecular barcodes, the authors made TCR beta libraries. One entry per CDR3 protein, called by TCRdb with MiXCR from the 5' RACE reads. The sample yields 230,000 or so distinct CDR3 sequences, 15% to 20% seen once. The TCR sequence derives from a male donor with ankylosing spondylitis or in good health (not recorded which). Sequenced: blood, either unsorted or a sorted T cell fraction (not recorded which). The chain uses TRBV28 and TRBJ1-3; D unresolved. CDR3 loop: CASSRIGVTYSGNTIYF. CDR3 DNA sequence: TGTGCCAGCAGCCGAATTGGGGTGACTTACTCTGGAAACACCATATATTTT.